This TCR beta chain was sequenced in a study of OX40 agonist ivuxolimab in advanced cancers. Study details: The treatment was a fully human IgG2 OX40 agonist, ivuxolimab. Males comprised over 80% of the group, whose mean age was 60 years (range roughly 23 to 80).

Study-level points and caveats: The work left the antigen specificity of expanded peripheral T cells undetermined.

With respect to this clone: The target antigen is unknown.

Per germline, CDR1 SNHLY and CDR2 FYNNEI. There are 17 residues in the CDR3. V was shortened by 3 bases and J by 0 bases, with 15 bases between the two germline ends. Using immunoSEQ multiplex PCR, the repertoire was profiled, and TCRdb retains in-frame clones only, with some absent. The data hold about 68,000 clones, with around 90% observed a single time. The TCR originated in an adult with an advanced solid tumor such as melanoma, head and neck, liver or kidney cancer. The material was CD4+ or CD8+ T cells sorted from blood, obtained in a trial of the OX40 agonist ivuxolimab. The chain uses TRBV2 and TRBJ1-5, with D unclear. The CDR3 here is CASSDKSSGYSNQPQHF. DNA for the CDR3: TGTGCCAGCAGTGACAAAAGCTCGGGTTATAGCAATCAGCCCCAGCATTTT.